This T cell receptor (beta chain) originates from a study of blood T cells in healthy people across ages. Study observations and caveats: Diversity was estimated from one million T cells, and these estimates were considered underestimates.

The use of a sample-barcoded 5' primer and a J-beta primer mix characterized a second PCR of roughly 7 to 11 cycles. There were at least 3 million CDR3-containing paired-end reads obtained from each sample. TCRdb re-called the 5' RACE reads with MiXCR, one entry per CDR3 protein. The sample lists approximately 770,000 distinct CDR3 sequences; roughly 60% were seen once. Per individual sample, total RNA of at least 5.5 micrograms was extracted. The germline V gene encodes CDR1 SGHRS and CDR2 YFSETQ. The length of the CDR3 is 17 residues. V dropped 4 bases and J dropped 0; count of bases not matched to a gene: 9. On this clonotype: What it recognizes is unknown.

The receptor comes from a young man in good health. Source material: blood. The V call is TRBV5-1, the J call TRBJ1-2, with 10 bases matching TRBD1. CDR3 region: CASSETGTGVTNYGYTF. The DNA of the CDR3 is TGCGCCAGCAGCGAAACCGGGACAGGGGTAACTAACTATGGCTACACCTTC.